The clone carrying this TCR beta chain was seen a single time. In Seattle, patients joined the study during active infection and were tracked longitudinally. The sample is drawn from a study of blood T cell repertoires in COVID-19. Study in general: Researchers got acute and convalescent COVID-19 samples from the United States, Italy and Spain.

The CDR3 is 11 amino acids. Germline assignment: CDR1 MNHEY and CDR2 SVGAGI. V lost 8 bases to trimming and J lost 8 bases, with 9 bases between them. Authors' analysis steps: Reference gene primer amplification gave nucleated cell count estimates. Assay used: immunoSEQ multiplex PCR; TCRdb lists only in-frame clones, some missing. V and J calls and clone size are given by that table; D and trimming were obtained from the DNA. Of some 360,000 clones listed, about 92% are singletons. The material sequenced was peripheral blood. The TCR was taken from a woman aged 55-70 years with COVID-19, enrolled during active disease. The chain recombines TRBV6-5 with TRBJ1-4, with D perhaps matching TRBD1 (5 bases). CDR3 sequence: CASRQNEKLFF. As DNA, the CDR3 is TGTGCCAGCCGACAGAACGAAAAACTGTTTTTT.